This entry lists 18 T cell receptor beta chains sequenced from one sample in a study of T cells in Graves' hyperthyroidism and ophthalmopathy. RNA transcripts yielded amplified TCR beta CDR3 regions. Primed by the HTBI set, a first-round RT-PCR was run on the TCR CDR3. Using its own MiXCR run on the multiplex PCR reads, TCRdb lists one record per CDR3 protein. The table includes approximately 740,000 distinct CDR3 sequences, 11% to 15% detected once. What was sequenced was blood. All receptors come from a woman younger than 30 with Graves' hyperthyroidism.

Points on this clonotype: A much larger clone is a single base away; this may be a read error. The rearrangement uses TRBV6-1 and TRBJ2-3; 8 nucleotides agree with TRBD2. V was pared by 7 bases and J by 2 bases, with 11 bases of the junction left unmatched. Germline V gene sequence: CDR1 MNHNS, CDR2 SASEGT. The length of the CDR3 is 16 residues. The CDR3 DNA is TGTGCCAGCACCGGAGGACTAGCCCCTTCCACAGATACGCAGTATTTT. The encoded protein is CASTGGLAPSTDTQYF.

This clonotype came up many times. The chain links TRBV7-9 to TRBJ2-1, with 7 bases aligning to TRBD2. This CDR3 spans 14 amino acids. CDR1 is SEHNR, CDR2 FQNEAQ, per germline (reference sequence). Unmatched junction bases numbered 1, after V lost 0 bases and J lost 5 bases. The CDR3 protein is CASSLAGGNNEQFF. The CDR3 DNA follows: TGTGCCAGCAGCTTAGCGGGAGGGAACAATGAGCAGTTCTTC.

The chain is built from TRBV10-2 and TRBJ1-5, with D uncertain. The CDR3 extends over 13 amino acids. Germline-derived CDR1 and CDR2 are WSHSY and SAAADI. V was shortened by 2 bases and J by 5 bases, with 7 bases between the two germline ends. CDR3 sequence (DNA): TGCGCCAGCAGTGAGCCAGGTCATCAGCCCCAGCATTTT. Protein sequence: CASSEPGHQPQHF.

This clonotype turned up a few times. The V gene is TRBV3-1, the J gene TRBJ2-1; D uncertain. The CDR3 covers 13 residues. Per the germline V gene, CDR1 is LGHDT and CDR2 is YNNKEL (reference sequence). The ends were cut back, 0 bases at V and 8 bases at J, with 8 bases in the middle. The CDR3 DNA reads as TGTGCCAGCAGCCAAGAAAACGGCGATGAGCAGTTCTTC. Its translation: CASSQENGDEQFF.

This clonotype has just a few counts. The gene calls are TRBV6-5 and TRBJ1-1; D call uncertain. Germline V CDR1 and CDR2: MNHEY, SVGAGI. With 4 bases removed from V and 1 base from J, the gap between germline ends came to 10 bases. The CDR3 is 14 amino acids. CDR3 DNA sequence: TGTGCCAGCAGTTCCAGAACGCGGAACACTGAAGCTTTCTTT. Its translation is CASSSRTRNTEAFF.

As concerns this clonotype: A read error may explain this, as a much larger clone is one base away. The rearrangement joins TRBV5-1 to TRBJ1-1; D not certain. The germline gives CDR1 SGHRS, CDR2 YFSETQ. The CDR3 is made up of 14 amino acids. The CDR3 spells CASSLVTENTEASF. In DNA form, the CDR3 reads TGCGCCAGCAGCCTCGTTACGGAGAACACTGAAGCTTCCTTT.

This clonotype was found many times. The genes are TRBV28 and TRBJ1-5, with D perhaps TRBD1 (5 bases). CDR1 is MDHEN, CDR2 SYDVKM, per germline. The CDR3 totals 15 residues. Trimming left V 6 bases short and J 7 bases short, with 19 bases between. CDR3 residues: CASRSGGGSGQPQHF. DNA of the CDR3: TGTGCCAGCAGATCCGGGGGGGGATCGGGACAGCCCCAGCATTTT.

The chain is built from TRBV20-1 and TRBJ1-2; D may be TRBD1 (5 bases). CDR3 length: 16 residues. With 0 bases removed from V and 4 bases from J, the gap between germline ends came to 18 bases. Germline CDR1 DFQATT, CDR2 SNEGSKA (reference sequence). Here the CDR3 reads CSARDLNSGGPYGYTF. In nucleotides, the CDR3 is TGCAGTGCTAGAGATCTTAATTCCGGGGGTCCCTATGGCTACACCTTC.

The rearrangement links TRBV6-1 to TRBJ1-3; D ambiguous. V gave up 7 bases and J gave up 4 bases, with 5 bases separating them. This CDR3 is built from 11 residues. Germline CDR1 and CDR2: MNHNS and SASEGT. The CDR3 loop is CASKQGNTIYF. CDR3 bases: TGTGCCAGCAAACAGGGAAACACCATATATTTT.

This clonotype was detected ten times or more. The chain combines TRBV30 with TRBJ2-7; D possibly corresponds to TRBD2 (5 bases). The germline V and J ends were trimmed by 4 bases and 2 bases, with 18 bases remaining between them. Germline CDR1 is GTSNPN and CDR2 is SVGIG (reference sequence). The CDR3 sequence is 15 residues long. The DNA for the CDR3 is TGTGCCTGGAACCGCCCGGGATACGGTCCCTACGAGCAGTACTTC. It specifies CAWNRPGYGPYEQYF.

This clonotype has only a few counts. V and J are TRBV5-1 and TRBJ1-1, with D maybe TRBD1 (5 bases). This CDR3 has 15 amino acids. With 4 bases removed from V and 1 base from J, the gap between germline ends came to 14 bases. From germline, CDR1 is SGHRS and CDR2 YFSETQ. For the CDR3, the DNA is TGCGCCAGCAGCGTATATTCGACAGCGAACACTGAAGCTTTCTTT. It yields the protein CASSVYSTANTEAFF.

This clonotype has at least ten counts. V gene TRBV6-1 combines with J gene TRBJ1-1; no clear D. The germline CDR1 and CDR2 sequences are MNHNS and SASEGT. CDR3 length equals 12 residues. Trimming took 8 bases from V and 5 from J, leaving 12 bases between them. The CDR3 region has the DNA TGTGCCAGCGGACGCTATGGTACTGAAGCTTTCTTT. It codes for CASGRYGTEAFF.

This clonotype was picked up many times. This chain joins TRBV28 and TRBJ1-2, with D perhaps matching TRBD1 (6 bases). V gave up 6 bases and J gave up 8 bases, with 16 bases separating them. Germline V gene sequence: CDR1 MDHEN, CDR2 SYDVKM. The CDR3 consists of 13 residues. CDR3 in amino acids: CASSPTGQWGYTF. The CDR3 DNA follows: TGTGCCAGCAGCCCGACTGGACAGTGGGGCTACACCTTC.

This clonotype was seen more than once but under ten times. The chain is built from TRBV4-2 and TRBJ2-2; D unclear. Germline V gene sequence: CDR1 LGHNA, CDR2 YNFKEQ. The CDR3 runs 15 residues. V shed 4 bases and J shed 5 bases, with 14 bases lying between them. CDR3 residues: CASSLDMGKTGELFF. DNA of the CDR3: TGTGCCAGCAGCCTAGACATGGGGAAGACCGGGGAGCTGTTTTTT.

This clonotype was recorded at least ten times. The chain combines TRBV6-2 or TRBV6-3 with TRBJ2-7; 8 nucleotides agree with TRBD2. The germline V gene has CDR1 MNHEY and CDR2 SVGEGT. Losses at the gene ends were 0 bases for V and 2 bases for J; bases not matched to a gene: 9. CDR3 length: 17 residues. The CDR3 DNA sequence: TGTGCCAGCAGTTACTCGATCTCGGGAGGGCCCGCCTACGAGCAGTACTTC. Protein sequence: CASSYSISGGPAYEQYF.

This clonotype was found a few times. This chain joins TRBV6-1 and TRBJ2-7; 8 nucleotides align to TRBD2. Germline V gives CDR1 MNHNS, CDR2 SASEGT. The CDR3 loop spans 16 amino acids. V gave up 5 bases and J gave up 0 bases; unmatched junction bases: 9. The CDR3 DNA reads TGTGCCAGCAGTTCCCGACTAGCGCGGAGCTCCTACGAGCAGTACTTC. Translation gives CASSSRLARSSYEQYF.

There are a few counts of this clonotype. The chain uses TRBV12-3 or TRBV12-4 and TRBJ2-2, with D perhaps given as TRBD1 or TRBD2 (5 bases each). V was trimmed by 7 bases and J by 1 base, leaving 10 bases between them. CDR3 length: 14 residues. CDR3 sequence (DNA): TGTGCCAGCACCCTTGGGGGGAACACCGGGGAGCTGTTTTTT. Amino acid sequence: CASTLGGNTGELFF.

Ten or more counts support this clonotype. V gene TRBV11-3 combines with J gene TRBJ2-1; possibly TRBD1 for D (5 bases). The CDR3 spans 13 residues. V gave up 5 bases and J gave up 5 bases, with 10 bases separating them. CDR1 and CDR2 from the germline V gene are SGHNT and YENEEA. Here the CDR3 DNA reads TGTGCCAGCAGCCTCAACAGGAACAATGAGCAGTTCTTC. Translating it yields CASSLNRNNEQFF.